The 31 T cell receptor beta chains listed next were all sequenced from one sample in a study of blood T cells in healthy people across ages. A second roughly 7 to 11 cycle PCR used barcoded and J-beta primers. TCRdb redid the calling of the 5' RACE reads with MiXCR, one entry per CDR3 protein. The data contain approximately 810,000 distinct CDR3 sequences, about 30% of them singletons. Specimen: blood. The receptors derive from a woman of 80 years or more in good health.

This clonotype has at least ten counts. The V call is TRBV27, the J call TRBJ2-3; possibly TRBD1 for D (5 bases). The ends were cut back, 0 bases at V and 1 base at J, with 17 bases in the middle. The CDR3 spans 18 residues. CDR1 is MNHEY and CDR2 is SMNVEV in the germline V gene (reference sequence). CDR3 sequence: CASSLSPPSGSGTDTQYF. The CDR3 DNA reads as TGTGCCAGCAGTTTATCCCCCCCCTCAGGGTCGGGCACAGATACGCAGTATTTT.

On this clonotype itself: This may be a read error: a much more frequent sequence differs by one nucleotide. CDR3 in amino acids: CASSLESAGQGAYEQYF. CDR3 bases: TGTGCCAGCAGCTTAGAGTCGGCCGGACAGGGGGCCTACGAGCAGTACTTC. The gene calls are TRBV7-6 and TRBJ2-7; the match to TRBD1 covers 10 bases. Germline-derived CDR1 and CDR2 are SGHVS and FNYEAQ. The CDR3 extends over 17 amino acids. With 1 base clipped from V and 2 bases from J, the junction kept 8 bases outside the gene matches.

This clonotype was seen a few times. V is TRBV7-2 and J is TRBJ2-3; a weak D match, TRBD1 (6 bases). Germline V gene data show CDR1 as SGHTA and CDR2 as FQGNSA. Trimming left V 4 bases short and J 0 bases short, with 11 bases between. The CDR3 runs 15 residues. The CDR3 DNA is TGTGCCAGCAGCTCGAACAGGGTTAGCACAGATACGCAGTATTTT. It yields the protein CASSSNRVSTDTQYF. Filled out from reference TRBV7-2 and TRBJ2-3, the complete variable domain reads GAGVSQSPSNKVTEKGKDVELRCDPISGHTALYWYRQSLGQGLEFLIYFQGNSAPDKSGLPSDRFSAERTGGSVSTLTIQRTQQEDSAVYLCASSSNRVSTDTQYFGPGTRLTVL.

The rearrangement joins TRBV4-2 to TRBJ2-3; the match to TRBD2 covers 7 bases. CDR3 length: 16 amino acids. CDR1 and CDR2 (germline): LGHNA, YNFKEQ. The V segment lost 0 bases and the J segment 1 base; nucleotides outside the gene matches: 4. The CDR3 DNA sequence: TGTGCCAGCAGCCAAGATGGTACTAGCGGCACAGATACGCAGTATTTT. This codes for CASSQDGTSGTDTQYF.

This clonotype was seen at least ten times. The chain carries TRBV20-1 and TRBJ2-1; weak D call: TRBD2 (7 bases). The CDR3 is 16 amino acids. Per germline, CDR1 DFQATT and CDR2 SNEGSKA (reference sequence). Trimming left V 1 base short and J 1 base short, with 14 bases between. The CDR3 region is CSARALRGGSYNEQFF. The DNA for the CDR3 is TGCAGTGCTAGAGCTTTAAGGGGGGGGTCCTACAATGAGCAGTTCTTC.

V is TRBV29-1 and J is TRBJ2-5; D call uncertain. CDR1 and CDR2 (germline): SQVTM, ANQGSEA. The length of the CDR3 is 10 residues. The ends were cut back, 7 bases at V and 4 bases at J, with 7 bases in the middle. In DNA, the CDR3 is TGCAGCGGTCGGTCAGAGACCCAGTACTTC. Protein sequence: CSGRSETQYF.

This clonotype was recorded many times. This chain joins TRBV7-8 and TRBJ2-4; 9 bases agree with TRBD2. V shed 1 base and J 7 bases; nucleotides not matched to a gene: 5. Germline-derived CDR1 and CDR2 are SGHVS and FQNEAQ. The CDR3 covers 15 residues. The CDR3 is CASSLVRGGLNIQYF. The CDR3, as DNA: TGTGCCAGCAGCTTAGTGCGGGGGGGCTTGAACATTCAGTACTTC.

This clonotype showed up just a few times. CDR3 residues: CASRTGTSYGYTF. The CDR3 nucleotides are TGTGCCAGCAGGACGGGCACATCCTATGGCTACACCTTC. This sequence joins TRBV28 and TRBJ1-2; D unclear. V lost 6 bases and J 4 bases, leaving 12 bases between the germline ends. CDR3 length equals 13 residues. Germline V CDR1 and CDR2: MDHEN, SYDVKM.

The sample holds one count of this clonotype. The V call is TRBV20-1, the J call TRBJ2-1; the D gene is possibly TRBD2 (6 bases). The CDR3 covers 13 residues. The germline CDR1 and CDR2 sequences are DFQATT and SNEGSKA (reference sequence). Trimming took 6 bases from V and 8 from J, leaving 17 bases between them. In nucleotides, the CDR3 is TGCAGTGCCCATTTAGCGGCCCCGGATGAGCAGTTCTTC. Translation gives CSAHLAAPDEQFF.

This clonotype has at least ten counts. J is TRBJ2-5 and V is TRBV7-9, with 9 bases lining up with TRBD1. The V and J ends lost 8 bases and 2 bases, in that order; junction bases with no gene match: 9. This CDR3 is 15 amino acids long. Germline CDR1 reads SEHNR; CDR2 reads FQNEAQ (reference sequence). This chain's CDR3 is CASARTGQGQETQYF. CDR3 in DNA: TGTGCCAGCGCCCGGACGGGACAGGGACAAGAGACCCAGTACTTC. The variable domain in full, completed from reference TRBV7-9 and TRBJ2-5, reads DTGVSQNPRHKITKRGQNVTFRCDPISEHNRLYWYRQTLGQGPEFLTYFQNEAQLEKSRLLSDRFSAERPKGSFSTLEIQRTEQGDSAMYLCASARTGQGQETQYFGPGTRLLVL.

Worth noting for this clonotype: An end of the junction does not agree with germline; a read error may underlie this. The chain uses TRBV20-1 and TRBJ2-1; 7 nucleotides line up with TRBD2. This CDR3 contains 16 residues. CDR1 is DFQATT, CDR2 SNEGSKA, per germline (reference sequence). The chain's CDR3 is CGAPPSGGGAPNEQFF. Here the CDR3 DNA reads TGCGGTGCTCCCCCTTCGGGCGGGGGAGCTCCGAATGAGCAGTTCTTC.

About this clonotype itself: A much larger clone sits a single nucleotide away, making a read error possible. The chain carries TRBV27 and TRBJ2-1, with a weak D call TRBD1 (5 bases). The tail of the sequence fits TRBJ2-7 better, so the J call may be wrong. The CDR3 runs to 13 residues. Germline V gene lookup returns CDR1 MNHEY and CDR2 SMNVEV (reference sequence). The CDR3 coding sequence is TGTGCCACAGGGCGGAACTCCTACAATGAGCAGTACTTC. Translating it yields CATGRNSYNEQYF.

The table lists this clonotype with a few counts. One end of the junction fails to match germline, which may point to a read error. The V call is TRBV6-5, the J call TRBJ1-6; D might be TRBD1 (6 bases). CDR1 MNHEY and CDR2 SVGAGI come from the germline V gene. The CDR3 consists of 13 residues. This chain's CDR3 is CTSSTSPGQPLHF. The CDR3, as DNA: TGTACCAGCAGTACCTCGCCCGGACAGCCCCTCCACTTT.

This clonotype was detected ten times or more. The chain uses TRBV24-1 and TRBJ2-3, with a weak D call TRBD1 (6 bases). CDR3 length equals 16 residues. Germline V gene lookup returns CDR1 KGHDR and CDR2 SFDVKD. The germline V and J ends were trimmed by 2 bases and 3 bases, with 14 bases remaining between them. The chain's CDR3 is CATSDWAGERTDTQYF. The CDR3 nucleotides are TGTGCCACCAGTGATTGGGCAGGGGAAAGGACAGATACGCAGTATTTT.

This clonotype was detected many times. The chain joins TRBV5-6 to TRBJ1-2, with a tentative D call TRBD1 (5 bases). CDR3 length equals 12 residues. Germline V gene sequence: CDR1 SGHDT, CDR2 YYEEEE. V dropped 0 bases and J dropped 7 bases, with 7 bases sitting between them. The CDR3 DNA is TGTGCCAGCAGCTTGGGCGACAGTGGCTACACCTTC. Residues: CASSLGDSGYTF.

This clonotype has a count of ten or more. The rearrangement joins TRBV5-1 to TRBJ2-2; 9 bases fit TRBD1. This CDR3 comprises 15 residues. V shed 6 bases, J shed 0 bases, and the junction held 3 bases outside the gene matches. The germline V gene has CDR1 SGHRS and CDR2 YFSETQ. The CDR3 DNA reads as TGCGCCAGCATACAGGGGGCGGCGAACACCGGGGAGCTGTTTTTT. Its protein product is CASIQGAANTGELFF.

This clonotype came up many times. The chain recombines TRBV29-1 with TRBJ2-1; TRBD2 aligns across 14 bases. The CDR3 is 14 residues long. Germline values: CDR1 SQVTM, CDR2 ANQGSEA. After removal of 6 bases from V and 10 bases from J, the junction contained 8 bases not matched to a gene. The CDR3 sequence: CSVETSGGAGEQFF. DNA of the CDR3: TGCAGCGTGGAGACTAGCGGGGGGGCTGGGGAGCAGTTCTTC.

The chain is built from TRBV24-1 and TRBJ2-3; D may correspond to TRBD1 or TRBD2 (5 bases each). Trimming removed 9 bases at V and 1 base at J, with 13 bases between. CDR3 length equals 14 residues. The germline CDR1 and CDR2 sequences are KGHDR and SFDVKD. CDR3 nucleotides: TGTGCCACCTCGAGATTGGGGGGCACAGATACGCAGTATTTT. Its protein product is CATSRLGGTDTQYF.

The rearrangement joins TRBV30 to TRBJ2-7; D ambiguous. V was pared by 0 bases and J by 3 bases, with 12 bases between. The CDR3 loop spans 14 amino acids. Germline V CDR1 and CDR2: GTSNPN, SVGIG (reference sequence). This chain's CDR3 is CAWSVSAEVYEQYF. The CDR3 coding sequence is TGTGCCTGGAGTGTAAGTGCAGAAGTCTACGAGCAGTACTTC. Filled out from reference TRBV30 and TRBJ2-7, the complete variable domain reads SQTIHQWPATLVQPVGSPLSLECTVEGTSNPNLYWYRQAAGRGLQLLFYSVGIGQISSEVPQNLSASRPQDRQFILSSKKLLLSDSGFYLCAWSVSAEVYEQYFGPGTRLTVT.

This clonotype was found many times. The chain has TRBV7-2 and TRBJ2-1, with 10 bases that match TRBD1. The CDR3 totals 15 residues. V was clipped by 4 bases and J by 8 bases; unmatched bases: 8. Germline V gene lookup returns CDR1 SGHTA and CDR2 FQGNSA. The DNA of the CDR3 is TGTGCCAGCAGCTGGGGGACAGGGGCTGGGTATGAGCAGTTCTTC. This encodes CASSWGTGAGYEQFF.

The V gene is TRBV7-2, the J gene TRBJ1-5; D perhaps matches TRBD1 (6 bases). This CDR3 has 13 amino acids. Germline V gives CDR1 SGHTA, CDR2 FQGNSA. With 4 bases removed from V and 6 bases from J, the gap between germline ends came to 10 bases. The CDR3 reads CASSSQGPQPQHF. DNA of the CDR3: TGTGCCAGCAGCTCACAGGGACCTCAGCCCCAGCATTTT.

This clonotype was detected only once. One junction end does not reproduce the germline sequence, and a read error may be involved. This chain uses TRBV12-3 or TRBV12-4 with TRBJ2-2; TRBD2 matches at 11 bases. CDR3 size: 15 residues. The CDR3 DNA is TGTGCCAGCAGTATAGCGGGGGGGTACACCGGGGAGCTGTTTTTT. Translating gives CASSIAGGYTGELFF.

The V gene is TRBV5-1, the J gene TRBJ2-7; D might be TRBD1 (8 bases). Trimming cost V 4 bases and J 5 bases, with 16 bases left between them. The CDR3 covers 14 residues. Germline CDR1 SGHRS, CDR2 YFSETQ. CDR3 amino acids: CASSNGQGGDEQYF. The CDR3 DNA sequence: TGCGCCAGCAGCAATGGACAGGGAGGGGACGAGCAGTACTTC.

This CDR3 is CASSLNVAGTGDGGYTF. As DNA, the CDR3 is TGTGCCAGCAGCTTAAACGTAGCAGGGACAGGGGATGGTGGCTACACCTTC. The chain has TRBV7-2 and TRBJ1-2; 10 bases fit TRBD1. The CDR3 runs to 17 residues. Germline-derived CDR1 and CDR2 are SGHTA and FQGNSA. The ends lost 2 bases at V and 7 bases at J; junction bases unmatched: 13.

In its sample, this clonotype was seen many times. The chain carries TRBV21-1 and TRBJ2-7. TRBV21-1 constitutes a pseudogene. The CDR3 loop spans 15 amino acids. This chain's CDR3 is CASSKDGRRSYEQYF. CDR3 coding DNA: TGTGCCAGCAGCAAGGACGGCAGGCGCTCCTACGAGCAGTACTTC.

This clonotype has ten or more counts. This chain connects TRBV6-6 to TRBJ2-3, with D hard to call. Trimming took 2 bases from V and 0 from J, leaving 12 bases between them. CDR3 size: 16 residues. Per germline, CDR1 MNHNY and CDR2 SVGAGI (reference sequence). The CDR3 loop reads CASSYKTGTSTDTQYF. CDR3 sequence (DNA): TGTGCCAGCAGTTACAAGACCGGTACTAGCACAGATACGCAGTATTTT.

This clonotype was seen a handful of times. The V gene is TRBV10-3, the J gene TRBJ2-1, with TRBD2 as a possible D gene (6 bases). Germline-derived CDR1 and CDR2 are ENHRY and SYGVKD. The V end was cut by 0 bases, the J end by 0 bases, with 6 bases between. The CDR3 consists of 15 residues. The CDR3 coding sequence is TGTGCCATCAGTGAGTCGGGGGGCTCCTACAATGAGCAGTTCTTC. This sequence encodes CAISESGGSYNEQFF.

Remarks on this clonotype: The germline gene is not matched at one end of the junction; a read error may be the cause. The genes are TRBV20-1 and TRBJ2-3; 7 positions agree with TRBD2. The CDR3 contains 13 residues. CDR1 and CDR2 from the germline V gene are DFQATT and SNEGSKA (reference sequence). The CDR3 loop is CSARTTSIDTQYF. In nucleotides, the CDR3 is TGCAGTGCTAGAACGACTAGCATAGATACGCAGTATTTT.

V and J are TRBV6-1 and TRBJ1-2, with D unresolved. V lost 4 bases and J lost 7, with 16 bases in between. CDR1 is MNHNS, CDR2 SASEGT, per germline. The CDR3 sequence is 14 residues long. The CDR3 bases are TGTGCCAGCAGTGCTGGGGTTACTGGCTGTGGCTACACCTTC. Translation gives CASSAGVTGCGYTF.

As regards this clonotype: A much larger clone lies a single base off, so this may be a read error. The CDR3 spells CAISEGGRRSYGYTF. The CDR3 nucleotides are TGTGCCATCAGTGAGGGGGGGCGGAGGAGCTATGGCTACACCTTC. The chain employs TRBV10-3 and TRBJ1-2; possible D gene TRBD1, 6 bases. Trimming removed 2 bases from V and 4 bases from J, with 14 bases in between. Germline V gene lookup returns CDR1 ENHRY and CDR2 SYGVKD. CDR3 length: 15 amino acids.

This clonotype was recorded a few times. The chain combines TRBV6-1 with TRBJ1-6; D unclear. The CDR3 has 16 residues. CDR1 MNHNS and CDR2 SASEGT come from the germline V gene. V lost 3 bases to trimming and J lost 0 bases, with 9 bases between them. DNA of the CDR3: TGTGCCAGCAGTGAGATGGCCTACTCCTATAATTCACCCCTCCACTTT. Translation: CASSEMAYSYNSPLHF.